These 23 T cell receptor beta chains were sequenced from one sample in a study of blood T cell repertoires in COVID-19. Using immunoSEQ multiplex PCR, the repertoire was profiled, and TCRdb retains in-frame clones only, with some absent. The table includes 200,000 to 250,000 clones, 83% detected once. The material sequenced was peripheral blood. The receptors here all came from a woman aged 45-59 years with acute or convalescent COVID-19.

The V and J genes are TRBV5-6 and TRBJ1-3, with D unclear. This CDR3 region has 14 residues. Looked up from germline, CDR1 is SGHDT and CDR2 is YYEEEE. The V and J ends lost 1 base and 1 base respectively, with 6 bases between them. The CDR3 is CASSLRGSGNTIYF. The CDR3 bases are TGTGCCAGCAGCTTGAGAGGTTCTGGAAACACCATATATTTT.

This chain connects TRBV7-6 to TRBJ2-3, with TRBD1 matching 9 bases. CDR1 is SGHVS and CDR2 is FNYEAQ in the germline V gene. The CDR3 runs 17 residues. J was trimmed by 0 bases and V by 5 bases; bases with no gene match: 9. In nucleotides, the CDR3 is TGTGCCAGCAGCCTGATTACCGGGACAGGGAGCACAGATACGCAGTATTTT. Encoded protein: CASSLITGTGSTDTQYF.

This clone has just one count. The chain links TRBV5-6 to TRBJ2-1; TRBD2 agrees at 13 bases. V lost 2 bases, J lost 10 bases, and 12 bases stayed unmatched. The CDR3 runs 17 residues. The germline V gene encodes CDR1 SGHDT and CDR2 YYEEEE. CDR3 sequence reads: CASSFSGLAGEGQEQFF. CDR3 in DNA: TGTGCCAGCAGCTTTTCAGGACTAGCGGGAGAGGGACAGGAGCAGTTCTTC.

V and J are TRBV7-8 and TRBJ2-7; 11 bases agree with TRBD1. The CDR3 spans 17 residues. Trimming removed 4 bases from V and 3 bases from J; junction bases left unmatched: 11. Germline V gene data show CDR1 as SGHVS and CDR2 as FQNEAQ. CDR3 sequence (DNA): TGTGCCAGCAGCTACCCCTCCCGGGGGACAGGGGGCTACGAGCAGTACTTC. It specifies CASSYPSRGTGGYEQYF.

V and J are TRBV29-1 and TRBJ1-1; D unclear. There are 13 residues in the CDR3. CDR1 and CDR2 (germline): SQVTM, ANQGSEA. The ends were cut back, 4 bases at V and 0 bases at J, with 9 bases in the middle. The CDR3 region is CSVVGRMNTEAFF. CDR3 bases: TGCAGCGTTGTTGGCAGAATGAACACTGAAGCTTTCTTT.

The genes are TRBV27 and TRBJ2-3; 8 nucleotides line up with TRBD1. The CDR3 loop spans 15 amino acids. V trimming: 3 bases; J trimming: 5 bases; junction bases outside the gene matches: 7. Germline CDR1 MNHEY, CDR2 SMNVEV (reference sequence). CDR3 sequence reads: CASSLGPGGIDTQYF. The CDR3 region has the DNA TGTGCCAGCAGTTTGGGTCCAGGGGGCATAGATACGCAGTATTTT.

Regarding this clone: With a much larger clone just one base away, this may be a read error. The gene calls are TRBV5-6 and TRBJ2-7; 11 bases are shared with TRBD1. CDR1 is SGHDT, CDR2 YYEEEE, per germline. Trimming cost V 3 bases and J 3 bases; bases outside gene matches: 2. The CDR3 runs 14 residues. The CDR3 here is CASSSGTGGYEQYF. The CDR3 DNA is TGTGCCAGCAGCTCCGGGACAGGGGGCTACGAGCAGTACTTC.

This clone has only a few counts. The V call is TRBV12-3 or TRBV12-4, the J call TRBJ1-1, with 9 bases lining up with TRBD1. Germline trimming cut 3 bases from V and 11 bases from J; bases unmatched to any gene: 4. This CDR3 spans 12 amino acids. The CDR3, as DNA: TGTGCCAGCAGTTTGGGACAGGGTGGTGCTTTCTTT. Protein sequence: CASSLGQGGAFF.

The chain's CDR3 is CASSLSSGGNTGELFF. The CDR3 DNA follows: TGTGCCAGCAGCCTTTCTAGCGGGGGGAACACCGGGGAGCTGTTTTTT. The chain carries TRBV7-6 and TRBJ2-2, with 10 bases fitting TRBD2. This CDR3 is built from 16 residues. Germline V gene lookup returns CDR1 SGHVS and CDR2 FNYEAQ. V shed 5 bases and J 1 base; nucleotides not matched to a gene: 4.

V is TRBV15 and J is TRBJ2-1, with TRBD2 as a possible D gene (6 bases). With 1 base removed from V and 9 bases from J, the gap between germline ends came to 25 bases. The V gene's germline CDR1 is LNHNV and CDR2 YYDKDF (reference sequence). The CDR3 runs to 18 residues. The CDR3 coding sequence is TGTGCCACCAGCAGAGGAGAAGTCGGGGGAGGCCGGGGAGGTGAGCAGTTCTTC. Translating it yields CATSRGEVGGGRGGEQFF.

V usage is TRBV15 and J usage is TRBJ2-3; 10 bases align to TRBD1. Germline CDR1 LNHNV, CDR2 YYDKDF (reference sequence). The CDR3 sequence is 13 residues long. V lost 8 bases, J lost 5 bases, and 4 bases stayed unmatched. The CDR3 region has the DNA TGTGCCACCCGGGACAGGGGAAAAGATACGCAGTATTTT. Translation: CATRDRGKDTQYF.

This clone showed up just once. The chain recombines TRBV15 with TRBJ1-2, with 11 bases lining up with TRBD1. The CDR3 sequence is 15 residues long. Per the germline V gene, CDR1 is LNHNV and CDR2 is YYDKDF (reference sequence). Trimming at V came to 4 bases and at J to 5 bases, leaving 6 bases not matched to a gene. The CDR3 sequence: CATSNRTGGRYGYTF. The CDR3, as DNA: TGTGCCACCAGCAACAGGACAGGGGGCAGATATGGCTACACCTTC.

Judged by abundance, this clone is medium-sized (0.01 to 0.1%). The chain carries TRBV27 and TRBJ1-5; possible D gene TRBD1, 5 bases. The V end was cut by 3 bases, the J end by 5 bases, with 8 bases between. The CDR3 loop spans 13 amino acids. CDR1 is MNHEY and CDR2 is SMNVEV in the germline V gene (reference sequence). The CDR3: CASSLGGDQPQHF. As DNA, the CDR3 is TGTGCCAGCAGTTTGGGGGGAGATCAGCCCCAGCATTTT.

V usage is TRBV15 and J usage is TRBJ2-5; 7 nucleotides match TRBD1. J gave up 5 bases and V 3 bases, and 9 bases lay outside the gene matches. The germline gives CDR1 LNHNV, CDR2 YYDKDF (reference sequence). The CDR3 contains 15 residues. DNA of the CDR3: TGTGCCACCAGCAGTAGACAGGGTGGGACCGAGACCCAGTACTTC. Its translation: CATSSRQGGTETQYF.

This rearrangement joins TRBV19 to TRBJ2-2; 9 bases match TRBD1. The CDR3 is made up of 16 amino acids. After removal of 4 bases from V and 6 bases from J, the junction contained 9 bases not matched to a gene. The germline gives CDR1 LNHDA, CDR2 SQIVND (reference sequence). DNA of the CDR3: TGTGCCAGTAGTAGCCGGGACAGGGTATTTTCCGGGGAGCTGTTTTTT. This codes for CASSSRDRVFSGELFF.

This chain links TRBV5-1 with TRBJ2-1; no definite D call. Trimming stripped 6 bases from V and 6 bases from J, with 13 bases between. CDR3 length: 13 amino acids. The germline gives CDR1 SGHRS, CDR2 YFSETQ. The CDR3 bases are TGCGCCAGCAAGGAGCCGGTCTCCAATGAGCAGTTCTTC. This sequence encodes CASKEPVSNEQFF.

The CDR3 protein is CASSLESSGAYNEQFF. In nucleotides, the CDR3 is TGTGCCAGCAGCTTAGAGTCTAGCGGGGCCTACAATGAGCAGTTCTTC. J is TRBJ2-1 and V is TRBV7-2, with 9 bases that match TRBD2. V lost 1 base, J lost 2 bases, and 3 bases stayed unmatched. The CDR3 has 16 amino acids. CDR1 and CDR2 (germline): SGHTA, FQGNSA.

The chain carries TRBV12-3 or TRBV12-4 and TRBJ1-2; D remains unclear. The CDR3 has 11 amino acids. V was shortened by 10 bases and J by 5 bases, with 11 bases between the two germline ends. CDR3 sequence (DNA): TGTGCCACACAAACAGAATATGGCTACACCTTC. Its translation is CATQTEYGYTF.

The V gene is TRBV27, the J gene TRBJ2-1, with D perhaps TRBD2 (6 bases). The V end was cut by 1 base, the J end by 10 bases, with 11 bases between. Per the germline V gene, CDR1 is MNHEY and CDR2 is SMNVEV (reference sequence). This CDR3 comprises 13 residues. CDR3 DNA: TGTGCCAGCAGTTTATTCGGGAGAGCGGAGCAGTTCTTC. Its protein product is CASSLFGRAEQFF.

This chain links TRBV30 with TRBJ2-7; D gene uncertain. The CDR3 spans 12 residues. V was cut by 0 bases and J by 4 bases, with 7 bases left in between. CDR1 is GTSNPN and CDR2 is SVGIG in the germline V gene (reference sequence). In nucleotides, the CDR3 is TGTGCCTGGAGTGTAGCCGAGTACGAGCAGTACTTC. Protein: CAWSVAEYEQYF.

The genes are TRBV4-3 and TRBJ2-7; 7 positions match TRBD1. Germline V CDR1 and CDR2: LGHNA, YSLEER. The CDR3 contains 15 residues. The ends lost 1 base at V and 0 bases at J; junction bases unmatched: 3. The CDR3 DNA is TGCGCCAGCAGCCAAGGGACAGGATTCTCCTACGAGCAGTACTTC. It translates to CASSQGTGFSYEQYF.

The chain uses TRBV6-1 and TRBJ2-7; D is possibly TRBD1 (5 bases). V lost 0 bases and J 0 bases, leaving 12 bases between the germline ends. Per germline, CDR1 MNHNS and CDR2 SASEGT. This CDR3 contains 16 residues. DNA for the CDR3: TGTGCCAGCAGTGAAGCGCTTTGGCAGGGCTCCTACGAGCAGTACTTC. Translation gives CASSEALWQGSYEQYF.

This chain connects TRBV6-6 to TRBJ2-1, with a tentative D call TRBD2 (6 bases). The CDR3 extends over 12 amino acids. Germline CDR1 and CDR2: MNHNY and SVGAGI (reference sequence). Trimming cost V 6 bases and J 7 bases, with 10 bases left between them. The CDR3 DNA reads TGTGCCAGCAGCCGAGGAGGGAATGAGCAGTTCTTC. Encoded protein: CASSRGGNEQFF.